Given below is one T cell receptor (beta chain) in context. Its antigen remains unidentified. The sample comes from a study of Ad26.COV2.S vaccination and SARS-CoV-2 variants. Study-wide results and limits: People given the vaccine had a wider spike-specific TCR breadth than placebo recipients did. TCR breadth and depth estimates may have understated total T cell responses.

V dropped 4 bases and J dropped 0 bases, with 9 bases sitting between them. The CDR3 covers 14 residues. The V gene's germline CDR1 is SGHAT and CDR2 FQNNGV. Treatment reported: some 20 received Ad26.COV2.S at low or high dose, single or two shots; several received placebo; per-sample allocation not given. The study sampled participants on day 63 after the first vaccine or placebo injection. Boston supplied an adult donor aged 18-55 years. TCRdb's table, derived via immunoSEQ multiplex PCR, lists solely in-frame clones and lacks some. The sample records 300,000 to 450,000 clones, 70% to 90% being singletons.

Sequenced here: peripheral blood, sampled in a trial of Ad26.COV2.S vaccine versus placebo. This receptor was taken from a person aged 18-60 years who received the Ad26.COV2.S COVID-19 vaccine or a placebo. This rearrangement joins TRBV11-2 to TRBJ1-1; no clear D. The CDR3, as DNA: TGTGCCAGCAGCTCCCAGGCGCTGAACACTGAAGCTTTCTTT. Amino acids: CASSSQALNTEAFF. The full variable domain, with the rest looked up from reference TRBV11-2 and TRBJ1-1, is EAGVAQSPRYKIIEKRQSVAFWCNPISGHATLYWYQQILGQGPKLLIQFQNNGVVDDSQLPKDRFSAERLKGVDSTLKIQPAKLEDSAVYLCASSSQALNTEAFFGQGTRLTVV.